This entry concerns a single TCR beta chain. The data are from a study of blood T cell repertoires in COVID-19. Study-wide background: Samples taken during acute and convalescent COVID-19 were collected in the United States, Italy and Spain. PBMCs, B-cell-depleted T cells, or T cells were the source of the cDNA or gDNA that made up the material.

The V and J ends lost 1 base and 8 bases respectively, with 9 bases between them. This CDR3 spans 13 amino acids. Germline-derived CDR1 and CDR2 are LNHDA and SQIVND (reference sequence). The assay was immunoSEQ multiplex PCR, and TCRdb's table has in-frame clones only and misses some. The table has 180,000 or so clones, around 80% seen once. The chain recombines TRBV19 with TRBJ2-1; D is perhaps TRBD2 (5 bases). The sequenced sample consisted of peripheral blood. The receptor was isolated from a woman aged 80 or over with active or convalescent COVID-19. The CDR3: CASSIVPRDEQFF. The CDR3 DNA follows: TGTGCCAGTAGTATAGTTCCGAGGGATGAGCAGTTCTTC.